The 25 T cell receptor beta chains below come from one sample, sequenced in a study of cytomegalovirus exposure and HLA in healthy donors. TCRdb keeps only in-frame clones here, not all; method: immunoSEQ multiplex PCR. The table shows 200,000 to 300,000 clones, with around 91% occurring only once. Sequencing was carried out using PBMCs. The source of these receptors is a woman in her twenties or thirties in good health and CMV-seronegative.

This rearrangement joins TRBV18 to TRBJ1-5; D not certain. CDR1 and CDR2 from the germline V gene are KGHSH and LQKENI. Trimming removed 1 base from V and 5 bases from J, with 12 bases in between. This CDR3 is built from 15 residues. CDR3 sequence: CASSPQNSADQPQHF. CDR3 DNA sequence: TGTGCCAGCTCACCACAGAACTCCGCGGATCAGCCCCAGCATTTT.

The CDR3 here is CASGSGTGTYEQYF. CDR3 DNA sequence: TGCGCCAGCGGGTCCGGGACGGGGACCTACGAGCAGTACTTC. The chain uses TRBV10-2 and TRBJ2-7; tentatively, D is TRBD1 or TRBD2 (5 bases each). Germline CDR1 and CDR2: WSHSY and SAAADI. The germline V and J ends were trimmed by 8 bases and 2 bases, with 16 bases remaining between them. This CDR3 region has 14 residues.

The V and J genes are TRBV29-1 and TRBJ2-4; 10 positions agree with TRBD2. The CDR3 spans 17 residues. Germline trimming cut 4 bases from V and 3 bases from J; bases unmatched to any gene: 12. Germline V gives CDR1 SQVTM, CDR2 ANQGSEA. The DNA for the CDR3 is TGCAGCGTTGTGGTCGTCGGGCTAGCGGGAGACAAAAACATTCAGTACTTC. It is translated as CSVVVVGLAGDKNIQYF.

V and J are TRBV5-1 and TRBJ2-7, with D perhaps matching TRBD2 (5 bases). Germline-derived CDR1 and CDR2 are SGHRS and YFSETQ. Trimming took 1 base from V and 0 from J, leaving 11 bases between them. This CDR3 region has 15 residues. DNA of the CDR3: TGCGCCAGCAGCTTGACCGGGAAGCCCTCCTACGAGCAGTACTTC. Translation: CASSLTGKPSYEQYF.

J is TRBJ1-2 and V is TRBV15, with TRBD1 as a possible D gene (6 bases). Trimming took 3 bases from V and 5 from J, leaving 16 bases between them. CDR1 and CDR2 (germline): LNHNV, YYDKDF (reference sequence). The CDR3 consists of 15 residues. The CDR3 region has the DNA TGTGCCACCAGCAGGTCGGGGGGGCGCGGGTATGGCTACACCTTC. This codes for CATSRSGGRGYGYTF.

The chain links TRBV7-6 to TRBJ2-2, with D perhaps TRBD1 (6 bases). Germline CDR1 reads SGHVS; CDR2 reads FNYEAQ. The CDR3 contains 18 residues. V was pared by 0 bases and J by 1 base, with 15 bases between. Written as DNA, the CDR3 is TGTGCCAGCAGCTTAGCGCCGGGACAACCATTGAACACCGGGGAGCTGTTTTTT. It is translated as CASSLAPGQPLNTGELFF.

The chain has TRBV27 and TRBJ2-1, with 10 bases matching TRBD2. Germline lookup yields CDR1 MNHEY and CDR2 SMNVEV (reference sequence). The CDR3 has 17 amino acids. The ends lost 2 bases at V and 5 bases at J; junction bases unmatched: 9. The CDR3 region has the DNA TGTGCCAGCAGTTTAGGGGGAAGCGGGAGGGCCGACAATGAGCAGTTCTTC. This codes for CASSLGGSGRADNEQFF.

The chain links TRBV13 to TRBJ2-5, with TRBD1 as a possible D gene (6 bases). This CDR3 is built from 14 residues. The V and J ends lost 5 bases and 4 bases respectively, with 14 bases between them. The germline V gene encodes CDR1 PRHDT and CDR2 FYEKMQ (reference sequence). CDR3 nucleotide sequence: TGTGCCAGCAGCAAAGGGACACTGGGAGAGACCCAGTACTTC. It encodes CASSKGTLGETQYF.

This clone has ten or more counts. The CDR3 region has the DNA TGTGCCAGCAGCCTTCATGCGGCAGCCTACGAGCAGTACTTC. This codes for CASSLHAAAYEQYF. V and J are TRBV5-5 and TRBJ2-7; D gene unclear. The ends were cut back, 4 bases at V and 2 bases at J, with 13 bases in the middle. The CDR3 extends over 14 amino acids. CDR1 and CDR2 from the germline V gene are SGHKS and YYEKEE (reference sequence).

The chain recombines TRBV18 with TRBJ1-4, with a possible D match to TRBD1 (6 bases). V shed 3 bases and J shed 1 base, with 12 bases lying between them. CDR3 size: 16 residues. The germline CDR1 and CDR2 sequences are KGHSH and LQKENI. The CDR3 loop is CASSPGQTITNEKLFF. In DNA, the CDR3 is TGTGCCAGCTCACCTGGACAGACGATAACTAATGAAAAACTGTTTTTT.

The chain combines TRBV4-3 with TRBJ2-7; possible D gene TRBD2, 6 bases. The CDR3 sequence is 13 residues long. The V end lost 2 bases, the J end lost 6 bases, and 11 bases lay between the germline ends. The germline V gene encodes CDR1 LGHNA and CDR2 YSLEER. DNA for the CDR3: TGCGCCAGCAGCCAAATCCCGGAGGGCGAGCAGTACTTC. Residues: CASSQIPEGEQYF.

This clone was seen a single time. This chain links TRBV15 with TRBJ2-7; TRBD2 agrees at 9 bases. The length of the CDR3 is 17 residues. With V trimmed by 0 bases and J by 3 bases, 9 bases remained unmatched. CDR1 is LNHNV and CDR2 is YYDKDF in the germline V gene (reference sequence). The CDR3 bases are TGTGCCACCAGCAGAGATTATGTGGGACTAGCTGTCTACGAGCAGTACTTC. Translating gives CATSRDYVGLAVYEQYF.

This CDR3 is CASSHPTSGSTDTQYF. CDR3 coding DNA: TGTGCCAGCAGCCATCCGACTAGCGGTAGCACAGATACGCAGTATTTT. The chain recombines TRBV4-2 with TRBJ2-3; TRBD2 matches 9 bases. CDR3 length equals 16 residues. V was clipped by 3 bases and J by 0 bases; unmatched bases: 4. Germline V CDR1 and CDR2: LGHNA, YNFKEQ.

This clone was recorded once. The rearrangement joins TRBV11-3 to TRBJ1-1; possibly TRBD1 for D (5 bases). The CDR3 totals 16 residues. Germline V lookup: CDR1 SGHNT, CDR2 YENEEA. The V and J ends lost 5 bases and 1 base respectively, with 17 bases between them. CDR3 nucleotide sequence: TGTGCCAGCAGCCCCGGAGGGGCGCGTCCGAACACTGAAGCTTTCTTT. It is translated as CASSPGGARPNTEAFF.

The chain employs TRBV11-2 and TRBJ2-1; a possible D gene is TRBD2 (6 bases). Per the germline V gene, CDR1 is SGHAT and CDR2 is FQNNGV. V lost 5 bases, J lost 7 bases, and 15 bases lay in between. This CDR3 has 14 amino acids. As DNA, the CDR3 is TGTGCCAGCAGCCTAACCCCGGGGGAGAATGAGCAGTTCTTC. Translating it yields CASSLTPGENEQFF.

This chain connects TRBV28 to TRBJ1-5; the D gene is possibly TRBD1 (5 bases). Germline V gene lookup returns CDR1 MDHEN and CDR2 SYDVKM. The CDR3 length is 12 residues. Deletions cut 3 bases from V and 13 bases from J, with 13 bases between. The DNA for the CDR3 is TGTGCCAGCAGTTTTCGGGGCAGCCTACAGCATTTT. Residues: CASSFRGSLQHF.

Points on this clone: Because the CDR3's place on the DNA is in doubt, the DNA is left out and the CDR3 is given as listed by TCRdb. The V call is TRBV28, the J call TRBJ2-7; the D call in the table, TRBD1, was not verified against the DNA. The CDR3 region is 14 residues in length, termini included. Germline CDR1 MDHEN, CDR2 SYDVKM. CDR3 sequence reads: CASSLVGQGTKLYF.

The chain has TRBV5-1 and TRBJ2-7; the match to TRBD1 covers 7 bases. With 5 bases clipped from V and 2 bases from J, the junction kept 13 bases outside the gene matches. This CDR3 has 16 residues. Germline CDR1 reads SGHRS; CDR2 reads YFSETQ. CDR3 in DNA: TGCGCCAGCAGACTGAACTACGGGACAGCTGCCTACGAGCAGTACTTC. It codes for CASRLNYGTAAYEQYF.

There are a few counts of this clone. V and J are TRBV6-5 and TRBJ1-5; 7 bases agree with TRBD1. Germline trimming cut 6 bases from V and 7 bases from J; bases unmatched to any gene: 12. Germline V CDR1 and CDR2: MNHEY, SVGAGI. The CDR3 sequence is 15 residues long. The CDR3: CASSRDRALGQPQHF. CDR3 nucleotides: TGTGCCAGCAGCCGCGACAGGGCGCTAGGACAGCCCCAGCATTTT.

V is TRBV6-5 and J is TRBJ1-3; D call uncertain. The germline V gene encodes CDR1 MNHEY and CDR2 SVGAGI. This CDR3 spans 16 amino acids. V lost 0 bases to trimming and J lost 0 bases, with 9 bases between them. DNA of the CDR3: TGTGCCAGCAGTTACTCTAGACAAAGCTCTGGAAACACCATATATTTT. Its protein is CASSYSRQSSGNTIYF.

This clone was seen only once. This chain links TRBV6-5 with TRBJ1-2; a possible D gene is TRBD1 (5 bases). V dropped 2 bases and J dropped 7 bases, with 11 bases sitting between them. Germline V gives CDR1 MNHEY, CDR2 SVGAGI. The CDR3 sequence is 13 residues long. The CDR3 DNA follows: TGTGCCAGCAGTTACGCCGGGGCGGGTGGCTACACCTTC. It codes for CASSYAGAGGYTF.

This chain joins TRBV25-1 and TRBJ2-7; the D is unclear. From germline, CDR1 is MGHDK and CDR2 SYGVNS. Trimming left V 3 bases short and J 2 bases short, with 8 bases between. This CDR3 region has 13 residues. As DNA, the CDR3 is TGTGCCAGCAGTGACGGTGTTACCTACGAGCAGTACTTC. The encoded protein is CASSDGVTYEQYF.

The J gene is TRBJ2-3, the V gene TRBV13; the match to TRBD2 covers 8 bases. Germline assignment: CDR1 PRHDT and CDR2 FYEKMQ (reference sequence). The CDR3 is made up of 16 amino acids. J was trimmed by 4 bases and V by 1 base; bases with no gene match: 7. The CDR3 is CASSLVLAGIPDTQYF. In nucleotides, the CDR3 is TGTGCCAGCAGCTTAGTGCTAGCGGGCATCCCAGATACGCAGTATTTT.

This clone was counted a few times. The chain links TRBV5-1 to TRBJ2-5; D tentatively fits TRBD1 or TRBD2 (5 bases each). Deletions cut 0 bases from V and 13 bases from J, with 16 bases between. This CDR3 contains 13 residues. Germline V gene sequence: CDR1 SGHRS, CDR2 YFSETQ. Written as DNA, the CDR3 is TGCGCCAGCAGCTTGGCAGACTTCAGGGAGAGGTACTTC. As protein: CASSLADFRERYF.

The chain carries TRBV30 and TRBJ2-5; D uncertain. Trimming pared 1 base from V and 3 bases from J, leaving 18 bases between. CDR3 length equals 16 residues. Germline V lookup: CDR1 GTSNPN, CDR2 SVGIG (reference sequence). The CDR3 region is CAWSDPGLPGKETQYF. The CDR3 coding sequence is TGTGCCTGGAGTGACCCCGGGCTTCCGGGTAAAGAGACCCAGTACTTC.